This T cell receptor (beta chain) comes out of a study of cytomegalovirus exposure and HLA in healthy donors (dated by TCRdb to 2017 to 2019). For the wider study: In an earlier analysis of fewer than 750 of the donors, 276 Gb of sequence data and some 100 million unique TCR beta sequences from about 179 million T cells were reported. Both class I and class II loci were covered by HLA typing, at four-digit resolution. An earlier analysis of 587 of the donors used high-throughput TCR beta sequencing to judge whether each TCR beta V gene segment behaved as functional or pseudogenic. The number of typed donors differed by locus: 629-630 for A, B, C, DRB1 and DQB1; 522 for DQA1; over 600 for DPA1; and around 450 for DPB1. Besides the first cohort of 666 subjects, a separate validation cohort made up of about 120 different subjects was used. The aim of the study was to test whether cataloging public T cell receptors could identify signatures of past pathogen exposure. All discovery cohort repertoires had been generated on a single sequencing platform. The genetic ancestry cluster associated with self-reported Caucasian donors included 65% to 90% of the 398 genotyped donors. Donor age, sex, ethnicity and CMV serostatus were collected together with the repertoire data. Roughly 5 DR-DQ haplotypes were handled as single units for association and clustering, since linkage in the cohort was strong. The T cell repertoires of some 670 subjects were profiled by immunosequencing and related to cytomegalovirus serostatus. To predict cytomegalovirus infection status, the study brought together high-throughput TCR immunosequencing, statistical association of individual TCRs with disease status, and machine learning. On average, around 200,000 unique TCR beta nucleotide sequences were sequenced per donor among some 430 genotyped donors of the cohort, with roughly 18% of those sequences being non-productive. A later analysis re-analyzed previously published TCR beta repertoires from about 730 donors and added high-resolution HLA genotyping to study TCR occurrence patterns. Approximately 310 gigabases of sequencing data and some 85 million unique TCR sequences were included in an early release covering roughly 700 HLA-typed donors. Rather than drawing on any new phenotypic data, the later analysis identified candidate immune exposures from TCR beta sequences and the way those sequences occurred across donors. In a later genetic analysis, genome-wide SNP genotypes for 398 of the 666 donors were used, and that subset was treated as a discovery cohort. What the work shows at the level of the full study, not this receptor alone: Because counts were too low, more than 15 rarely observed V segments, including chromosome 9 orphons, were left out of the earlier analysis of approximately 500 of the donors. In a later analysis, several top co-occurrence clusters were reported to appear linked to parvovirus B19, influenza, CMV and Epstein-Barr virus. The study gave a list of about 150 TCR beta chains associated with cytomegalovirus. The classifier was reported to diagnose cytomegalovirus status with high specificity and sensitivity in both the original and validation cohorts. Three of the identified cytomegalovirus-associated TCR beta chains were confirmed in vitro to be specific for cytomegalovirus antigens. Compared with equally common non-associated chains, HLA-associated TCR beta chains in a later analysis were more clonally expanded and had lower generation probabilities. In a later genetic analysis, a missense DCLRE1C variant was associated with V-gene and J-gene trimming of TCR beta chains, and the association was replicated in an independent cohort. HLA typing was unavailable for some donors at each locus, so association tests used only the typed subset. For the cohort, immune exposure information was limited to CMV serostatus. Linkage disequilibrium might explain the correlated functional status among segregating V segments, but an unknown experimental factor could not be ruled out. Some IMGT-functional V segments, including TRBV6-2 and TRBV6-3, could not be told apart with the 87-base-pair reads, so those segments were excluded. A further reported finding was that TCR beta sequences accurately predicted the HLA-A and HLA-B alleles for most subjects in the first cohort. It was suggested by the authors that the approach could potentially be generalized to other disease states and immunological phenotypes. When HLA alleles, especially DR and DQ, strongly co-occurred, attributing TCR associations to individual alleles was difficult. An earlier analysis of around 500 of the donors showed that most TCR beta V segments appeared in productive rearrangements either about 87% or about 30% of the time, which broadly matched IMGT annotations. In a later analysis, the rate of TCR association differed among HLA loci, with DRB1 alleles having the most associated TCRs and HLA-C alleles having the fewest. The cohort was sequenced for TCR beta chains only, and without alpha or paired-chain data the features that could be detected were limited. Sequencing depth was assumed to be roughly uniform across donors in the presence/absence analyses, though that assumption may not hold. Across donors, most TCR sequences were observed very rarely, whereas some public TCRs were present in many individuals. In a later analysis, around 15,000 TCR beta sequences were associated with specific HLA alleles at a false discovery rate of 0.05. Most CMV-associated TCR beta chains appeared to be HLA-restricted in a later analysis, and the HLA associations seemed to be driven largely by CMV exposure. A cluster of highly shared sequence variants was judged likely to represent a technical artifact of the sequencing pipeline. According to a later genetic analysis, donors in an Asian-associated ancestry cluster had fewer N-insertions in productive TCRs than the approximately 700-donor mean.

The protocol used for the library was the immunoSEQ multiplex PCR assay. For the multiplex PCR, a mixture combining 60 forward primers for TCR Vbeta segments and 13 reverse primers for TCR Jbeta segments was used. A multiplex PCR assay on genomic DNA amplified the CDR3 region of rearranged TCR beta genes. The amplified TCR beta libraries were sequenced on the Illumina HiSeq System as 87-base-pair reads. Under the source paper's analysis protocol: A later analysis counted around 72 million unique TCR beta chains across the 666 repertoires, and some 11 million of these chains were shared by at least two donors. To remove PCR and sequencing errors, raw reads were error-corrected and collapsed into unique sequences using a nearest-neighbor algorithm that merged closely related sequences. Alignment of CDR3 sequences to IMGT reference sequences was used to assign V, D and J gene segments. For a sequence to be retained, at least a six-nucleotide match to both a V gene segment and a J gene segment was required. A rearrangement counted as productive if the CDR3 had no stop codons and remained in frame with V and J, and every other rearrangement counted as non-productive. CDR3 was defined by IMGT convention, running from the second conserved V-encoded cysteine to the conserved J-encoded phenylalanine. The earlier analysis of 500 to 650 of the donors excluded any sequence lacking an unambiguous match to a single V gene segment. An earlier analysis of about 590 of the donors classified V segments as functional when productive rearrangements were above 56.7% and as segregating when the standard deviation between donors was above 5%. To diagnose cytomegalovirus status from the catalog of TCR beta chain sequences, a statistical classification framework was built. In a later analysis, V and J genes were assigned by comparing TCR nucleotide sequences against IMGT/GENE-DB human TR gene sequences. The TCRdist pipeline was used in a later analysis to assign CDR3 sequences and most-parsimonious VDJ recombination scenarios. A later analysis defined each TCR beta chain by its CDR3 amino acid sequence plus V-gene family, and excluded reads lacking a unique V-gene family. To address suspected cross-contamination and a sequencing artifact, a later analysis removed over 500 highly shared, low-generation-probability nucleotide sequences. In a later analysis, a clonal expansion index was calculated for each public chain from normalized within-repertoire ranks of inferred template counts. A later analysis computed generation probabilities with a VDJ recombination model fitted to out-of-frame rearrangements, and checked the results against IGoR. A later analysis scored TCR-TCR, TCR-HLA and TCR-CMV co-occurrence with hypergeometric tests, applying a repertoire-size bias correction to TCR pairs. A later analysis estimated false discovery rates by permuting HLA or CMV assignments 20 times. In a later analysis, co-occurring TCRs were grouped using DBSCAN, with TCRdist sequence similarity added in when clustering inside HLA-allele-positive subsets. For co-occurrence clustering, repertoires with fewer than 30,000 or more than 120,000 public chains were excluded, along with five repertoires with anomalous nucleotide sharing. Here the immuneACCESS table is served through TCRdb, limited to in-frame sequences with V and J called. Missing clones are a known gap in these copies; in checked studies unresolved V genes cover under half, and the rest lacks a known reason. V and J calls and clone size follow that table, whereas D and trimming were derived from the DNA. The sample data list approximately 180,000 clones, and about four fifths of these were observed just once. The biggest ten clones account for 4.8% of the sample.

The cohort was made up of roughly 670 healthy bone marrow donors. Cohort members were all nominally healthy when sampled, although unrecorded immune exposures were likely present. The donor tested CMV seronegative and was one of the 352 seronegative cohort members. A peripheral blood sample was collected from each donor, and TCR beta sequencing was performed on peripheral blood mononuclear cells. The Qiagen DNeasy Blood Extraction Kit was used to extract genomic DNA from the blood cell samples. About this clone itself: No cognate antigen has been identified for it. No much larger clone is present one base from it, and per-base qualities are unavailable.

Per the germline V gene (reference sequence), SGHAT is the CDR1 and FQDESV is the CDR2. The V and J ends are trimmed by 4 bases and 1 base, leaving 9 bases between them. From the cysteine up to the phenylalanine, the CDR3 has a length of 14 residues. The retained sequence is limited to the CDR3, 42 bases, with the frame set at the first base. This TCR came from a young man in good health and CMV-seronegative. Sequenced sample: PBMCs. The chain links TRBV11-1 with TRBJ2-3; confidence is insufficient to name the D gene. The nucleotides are TGTGCCAGCAGCTCCTCGGGTCGCACAGATACGCAGTATTTT. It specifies CASSSSGRTDTQYF.